This passage covers 9 T cell receptor beta chains from one sample sequenced in a study of regulatory T cells in long-lasting Graves disease. Noted time point: newly diagnosed GD, antithyroid drugs for less than 3 months. Preparation of the TCR library used RNA extracted from PBMCs. HTBI primers from iRepertoire and Arm-PCR of CDR3 regions yielded the TCR beta libraries. TCRdb fed the multiplex PCR reads into MiXCR, producing one record per CDR3 protein. Of about 400,000 distinct CDR3 sequences detected, over 14% appear once; the ten largest clones hold 7.8%. The same sample was also studied in work on T cells in Graves' hyperthyroidism and ophthalmopathy.

The specimen comprised peripheral blood mononuclear cells (PBMCs), sampled at new diagnosis, from a patient treated with antithyroid drugs. These TCRs come from a woman aged 40 to 55 with Graves disease.

Worth noting for this clonotype: Given a far larger clone just one base away, this is likely a sequencing read error. The V and J genes are TRBV15 and TRBJ2-5; possible D gene TRBD2, 6 bases. The end of the DNA fits TRBJ2-1 better, so the J call may be wrong. Germline loops: CDR1 LNHNV, CDR2 YYDKDF (reference sequence). CDR3 length equals 17 residues. As DNA, the CDR3 is TGTGCCACCAGCACCTTTGGAGGGACCTCCCCCCACAATGAGCAGTTCTTC. It yields the protein CATSTFGGTSPHNEQFF.

This clonotype was recorded at least ten times. J is TRBJ2-3 and V is TRBV6-5, with TRBD2 identical over 15 bases. Germline loops: CDR1 MNHEY, CDR2 SVGAGI. The CDR3 has 17 amino acids. V lost 0 bases to trimming and J lost 9 bases; unmatched junction nucleotides: 7. The CDR3: CASSYSGLAGGPQTQYF. The CDR3 DNA reads as TGTGCCAGCAGTTACTCAGGACTAGCGGGAGGGCCTCAAACGCAGTATTTT.

Details on this clonotype: Just one base apart from a much larger clone, this may be a read error. This likely comes from a read error, as the CDR3 has no conserved phenylalanine or tryptophan at its end. The V and J genes are TRBV11-2 and TRBJ2-7; 7 bases fit TRBD2. From germline, CDR1 is SGHAT and CDR2 FQNNGV. The CDR3 contains 13 residues. The CDR3 is CASSQWRGYEQYL. Here the CDR3 DNA reads TGCGCCAGCAGCCAATGGCGGGGGTACGAGCAGTACCTC.

This clonotype was counted ten times or more. The chain combines TRBV18 with TRBJ1-2; perhaps TRBD1 as D (5 bases). Trimming cost V 0 bases and J 14 bases, with 13 bases left between them. Per the germline V gene, CDR1 is KGHSH and CDR2 is LQKENI. The CDR3 is 12 residues long. DNA for the CDR3: TGTGCCAGCTCACCACCGAAGGGGTTGATTACCTTC. Translation gives CASSPPKGLITF.

The sample holds a few counts of this clonotype. This chain connects TRBV10-1 to TRBJ2-1, with 8 bases matching TRBD2. Germline lookup yields CDR1 WNHNN and CDR2 SYGVQD (reference sequence). The V gene end was trimmed by 6 bases and the J gene end by 4 bases; junction bases not matched to a gene: 8. The CDR3 sequence is 15 residues long. CDR3 region: CASSEPLAGYNEQFF. The DNA of the CDR3 is TGCGCCAGCAGCGAACCCCTAGCGGGTTACAATGAGCAGTTCTTC.

This clonotype was observed a few times. One junction end does not reproduce the germline sequence, and a read error may be involved. The V gene is TRBV7-7, the J gene TRBJ2-5, with TRBD1 matching over 8 bases. The germline V gene has CDR1 SSHAT and CDR2 FNYEAQ (reference sequence). The CDR3 consists of 13 residues. This chain's CDR3 is CASSSGQGGTQYF. In nucleotides, the CDR3 is TGTGCTAGCAGCTCCGGACAGGGCGGGACCCAGTACTTC.

This clonotype showed up many times. The chain carries TRBV20-1 and TRBJ1-1, with D unresolved. There are 13 residues in the CDR3. V lost 5 bases, J lost 2 bases, and 12 bases lay in between. The germline gives CDR1 DFQATT, CDR2 SNEGSKA (reference sequence). CDR3 DNA: TGCAGTGCTTCTCGGTCTGGAAACACTGAAGCTTTCTTT. Translation gives CSASRSGNTEAFF.

This clonotype occurred many times. The chain couples TRBV15 to TRBJ2-1; TRBD2 matches at 14 bases. V trimming: 3 bases; J trimming: 9 bases; junction bases outside the gene matches: 7. Germline-derived CDR1 and CDR2 are LNHNV and YYDKDF (reference sequence). There are 16 residues in the CDR3. The DNA for the CDR3 is TGTGCCACCAGCAGTGACCCAGGACTAGCGGGAGGTGAGCAGTTCTTC. Its protein is CATSSDPGLAGGEQFF.

This clonotype was counted between two and nine times. The genes are TRBV6-1 and TRBJ2-5, with D tentatively TRBD1 or TRBD2 (5 bases each). V dropped 6 bases and J dropped 5 bases, with 19 bases sitting between them. The length of the CDR3 is 15 residues. The germline CDR1 and CDR2 sequences are MNHNS and SASEGT. The CDR3 DNA follows: TGTGCCAGCAGCTCGGGGACCTCGAATGTGGAGACCCAGTACTTC. Translated, it gives CASSSGTSNVETQYF.